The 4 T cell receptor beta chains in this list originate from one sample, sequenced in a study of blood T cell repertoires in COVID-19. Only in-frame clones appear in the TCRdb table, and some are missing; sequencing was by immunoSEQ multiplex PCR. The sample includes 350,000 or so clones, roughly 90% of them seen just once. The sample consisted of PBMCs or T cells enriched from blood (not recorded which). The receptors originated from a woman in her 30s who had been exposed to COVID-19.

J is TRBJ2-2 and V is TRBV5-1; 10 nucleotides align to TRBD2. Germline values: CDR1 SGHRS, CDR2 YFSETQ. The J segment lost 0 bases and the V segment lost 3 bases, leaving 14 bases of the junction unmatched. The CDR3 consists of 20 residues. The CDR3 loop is CASSSPNNRAGGTNTGELFF. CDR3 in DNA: TGCGCCAGCAGCTCCCCAAACAACCGAGCGGGAGGGACGAACACCGGGGAGCTGTTTTTT.

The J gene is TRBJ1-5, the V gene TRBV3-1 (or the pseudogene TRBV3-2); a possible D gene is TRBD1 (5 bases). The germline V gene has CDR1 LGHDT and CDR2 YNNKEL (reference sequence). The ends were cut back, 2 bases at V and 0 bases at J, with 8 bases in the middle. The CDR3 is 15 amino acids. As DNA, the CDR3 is TGTGCCAGCAGCCAACGGGGGGTTAGCAATCAGCCCCAGCATTTT. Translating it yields CASSQRGVSNQPQHF.

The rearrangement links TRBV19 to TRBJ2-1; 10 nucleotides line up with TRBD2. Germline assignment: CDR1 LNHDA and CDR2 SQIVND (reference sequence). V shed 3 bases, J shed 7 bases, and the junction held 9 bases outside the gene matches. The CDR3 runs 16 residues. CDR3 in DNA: TGTGCCAGTAGTATTCTAGCGGGAGTCTTTTTTAATGAGCAGTTCTTC. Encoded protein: CASSILAGVFFNEQFF. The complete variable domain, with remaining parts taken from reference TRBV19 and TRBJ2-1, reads DGGITQSPKYLFRKEGQNVTLSCEQNLNHDAMYWYRQDPGQGLRLIYYSQIVNDFQKGDIAEGYSVSREKKESFPLTVTSAQKNPTAFYLCASSILAGVFFNEQFFGPGTRLTVL.

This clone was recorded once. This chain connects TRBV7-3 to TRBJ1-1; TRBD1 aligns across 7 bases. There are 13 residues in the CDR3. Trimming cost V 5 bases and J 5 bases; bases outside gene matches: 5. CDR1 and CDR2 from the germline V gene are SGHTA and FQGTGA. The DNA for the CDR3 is TGTGCCAGCAGCCTAATACAGGGGACTGAAGCTTTCTTT. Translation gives CASSLIQGTEAFF.